These 13 T cell receptor beta chains came from one sample sequenced in a study of T-cell reconstitution after alpha-beta-depleted transplantation in children. The TCRbeta library was prepared with unique molecular identifiers. One entry per CDR3 protein results from TCRdb running MiXCR on the PCR reads. Altogether 250,000 to 300,000 distinct CDR3 sequences are present, around 9.1% being singletons, with the ten largest covering around 7.6%. Here the sequenced sample was PBMCs, taken before TCRalphabeta/CD19-depleted stem cell transplant. These receptors all stem from a boy in the first two years of life with acute myeloid leukemia, due to receive a stem cell transplant.

Many counts were recorded for this clonotype. The V gene is TRBV28, the J gene TRBJ2-3; D is possibly TRBD1 (5 bases). Trimming shortened V by 8 bases and J by 2 bases, and 11 bases separated the two germline ends. Germline V gene sequence: CDR1 MDHEN, CDR2 SYDVKM. The CDR3 is 13 amino acids. The CDR3: CASQGVPTDTQYF. The CDR3 bases are TGTGCCAGCCAAGGGGTTCCCACAGATACGCAGTATTTT.

This clonotype was seen only a few times. The rearrangement uses TRBV6-5 and TRBJ1-3; no reliable D call. V was clipped by 6 bases and J by 1 base, with 16 bases between them. Per germline, CDR1 MNHEY and CDR2 SVGAGI. This CDR3 is 16 amino acids long. The CDR3 spells CASSASRIWSGNTIYF. The CDR3 DNA is TGTGCCAGCAGCGCGAGCCGCATCTGGTCTGGAAACACCATATATTTT.

This clonotype was recorded at least ten times. The rearrangement links TRBV6-5 to TRBJ2-1; D is unresolved. V lost 2 bases and J lost 8, with 16 bases in between. Germline V gives CDR1 MNHEY, CDR2 SVGAGI. The CDR3 sequence is 15 residues long. For the CDR3, the DNA is TGTGCCAGCAGTTACGATAGGGCCGTGAGCTATGAGCAGTTCTTC. The encoded protein is CASSYDRAVSYEQFF.

This clonotype was seen only once. This chain connects TRBV5-8 to TRBJ2-7; D might be TRBD1 or TRBD2, each matching 5 bases. Germline CDR1 is SGHTS and CDR2 is YDEGEE. Deletions cut 1 base from V and 0 bases from J, with 11 bases between. The CDR3 is 15 residues long. In nucleotides, the CDR3 is TGTGCCAGCAGCTTGTACGACGGGACCTCCTACGAGCAGTACTTC. Its protein is CASSLYDGTSYEQYF. The full variable domain, completed using reference TRBV5-8 and TRBJ2-7, is EAGVTQSPTHLIKTRGQQATLRCSPISGHTSVYWYQQALGLGLQFLLWYDEGEERNRGNFPPRFSGRQFPNYSSELNVNALELEDSALYLCASSLYDGTSYEQYFGPGTRLTVT.

At least ten counts were recorded for this clonotype. The chain employs TRBV25-1 and TRBJ2-7; unclear D gene. V was cut by 5 bases and J by 0 bases, with 11 bases left in between. Germline V gene lookup returns CDR1 MGHDK and CDR2 SYGVNS. This CDR3 contains 14 residues. The CDR3 protein is CASSRAGSSYEQYF. CDR3 coding DNA: TGTGCCAGCAGTCGAGCAGGTAGCTCCTACGAGCAGTACTTC.

This clonotype was detected many times. The chain combines TRBV28 with TRBJ1-1, with 10 bases identical to TRBD1. The CDR3 loop spans 15 amino acids. CDR1 is MDHEN and CDR2 is SYDVKM in the germline V gene. J was trimmed by 6 bases and V by 2 bases; bases with no gene match: 6. The CDR3 DNA sequence: TGTGCCAGCAGTTTAGTAGGGACAGGGGAACCTGAAGCTTTCTTT. It is translated as CASSLVGTGEPEAFF. The variable domain in full, completed from reference TRBV28 and TRBJ1-1, reads DVKVTQSSRYLVKRTGEKVFLECVQDMDHENMFWYRQDPGLGLRLIYFSYDVKMKEKGDIPEGYSVSREKKERFSLILESASTNQTSMYLCASSLVGTGEPEAFFGQGTRLTVV.

This clonotype was counted many times. CDR3: CSARGLAGTLTDTQYF. In nucleotides, the CDR3 is TGCAGTGCCCGGGGACTAGCGGGGACCCTCACAGATACGCAGTATTTT. This chain links TRBV20-1 with TRBJ2-3; 13 nucleotides match TRBD2. The CDR3 has 16 amino acids. V lost 6 bases, J lost 2 bases, and 8 bases stayed unmatched. Per germline, CDR1 DFQATT and CDR2 SNEGSKA (reference sequence).

This clonotype showed up many times. The rearrangement links TRBV15 to TRBJ2-7, with D possibly TRBD1 on 6 matching bases. CDR3 size: 13 residues. Germline CDR1 is LNHNV and CDR2 is YYDKDF (reference sequence). The V end lost 0 bases, the J end lost 7 bases, and 10 bases lay between the germline ends. The CDR3 sequence: CATSRDPDREQYF. The DNA for the CDR3 is TGTGCCACCAGCAGAGACCCTGACAGGGAGCAGTACTTC.

On this clonotype itself: A much larger clone differs from this one at a single base, so this may be a read error. The V gene is TRBV6-5, the J gene TRBJ2-7, with D perhaps matching TRBD1 (6 bases). The CDR3 is 14 residues long. The V gene's germline CDR1 is MNHEY and CDR2 SVGAGI. Trimming took 2 bases from V and 0 from J, leaving 8 bases between them. The CDR3 region has the DNA TGTGCCAGCAGTTACCGGGACACCTCCTACGAGCAGTACTTC. Its protein is CASSYRDTSYEQYF.

This clonotype was counted at least ten times. The J gene is TRBJ2-3, the V gene TRBV5-6; TRBD2 matches 8 bases. With 0 bases clipped from V and 5 bases from J, the junction kept 8 bases outside the gene matches. Germline V gene sequence: CDR1 SGHDT, CDR2 YYEEEE. CDR3 size: 16 residues. CDR3 amino acids: CASSLASGSKVDTQYF. CDR3 bases: TGTGCCAGCAGCTTGGCCAGCGGGAGTAAGGTAGATACGCAGTATTTT.

This clonotype has a count of ten or more. The rearrangement uses TRBV28 and TRBJ1-2; D gene ambiguous. The V gene's germline CDR1 is MDHEN and CDR2 SYDVKM. CDR3 size: 14 residues. Trimming left V 4 bases short and J 1 base short, with 10 bases between. The CDR3 DNA is TGTGCCAGCAGTTACCCGTTGGTTAACTATGGCTACACCTTC. It specifies CASSYPLVNYGYTF.

There are many counts of this clonotype. This chain joins TRBV28 and TRBJ1-2, with D possibly TRBD1 on 5 matching bases. Germline lookup yields CDR1 MDHEN and CDR2 SYDVKM. V gave up 5 bases and J gave up 5 bases, with 18 bases separating them. The CDR3 consists of 15 residues. For the CDR3, the DNA is TGTGCCAGCAGTCCTCGCACCCTACAGGCTTATGGCTACACCTTC. Amino acid sequence: CASSPRTLQAYGYTF.

This clonotype was found many times. The junction shows a germline mismatch at one end, possibly a read error. V is TRBV28 and J is TRBJ1-5; D gene uncertain. The CDR3 runs 15 residues. In germline, CDR1 is MDHEN, CDR2 SYDVKM. CDR3 residues: CASSFLVTSHQPQHF. The CDR3 coding sequence is TGTGCCAGCAGTTTTCTTGTGACTAGCCATCAGCCCCAGCATTTT.